This TCR beta chain was recorded in a study of blood T cells in healthy people across ages. Germline V gene lookup returns CDR1 MNHEY and CDR2 SVGEGT. V was pared by 4 bases and J by 7 bases, with 20 bases between. The CDR3 extends over 16 amino acids. This clonotype has a handful of counts. Through a sample-barcoded 5' primer and a J-beta primer mix, a second PCR was run for about 6 to 11 cycles. From the 5' RACE reads, TCRdb called clonotypes with MiXCR, one entry per CDR3 protein. The data hold some 780,000 distinct CDR3 sequences, with approximately 60% observed a single time. Sequencing was carried out using blood. This receptor was taken from a man aged 35-49 years in good health. The chain links TRBV6-2 or TRBV6-3 to TRBJ1-5; D call uncertain. The CDR3 DNA follows: TGTGCCAGCAGTTTCGCACCCACAATCCCAGACCAGCCCCAGCATTTT. It encodes CASSFAPTIPDQPQHF.